This section outlines one T cell receptor beta chain sequence together with its context. Antigen unknown. A second roughly 6 to 12 cycle PCR used barcoded and J-beta primers. Carrying 12 random nucleotides, a template-switch adaptor labeled each individual cDNA molecule. TCRdb re-analysed the 5' RACE reads in MiXCR, keeping a single row per CDR3 protein. This sample has fewer than 2 million distinct CDR3 sequences, with roughly two fifths found just once. The entry originates in a study of blood T cells in healthy people across ages. Points from the study as a whole: Reliance upon unsorted PBMCs precluded definitive naive versus antigen-experienced comparison.

Between the trimmed V and J ends, which lost 4 bases and 5 bases, there was a span of 12 bases. This CDR3 region has 13 residues. Germline V gene lookup returns CDR1 SQVTM and CDR2 ANQGSEA. The receptor was derived from a human donor in good health. Specimen: blood. The chain has TRBV29-1 and TRBJ1-5, with D perhaps matching TRBD1 (5 bases). The CDR3 coding sequence is TGCAGCGTTGGGGTTCAGGGTGATCAGCCCCAGCATTTT. It codes for CSVGVQGDQPQHF.